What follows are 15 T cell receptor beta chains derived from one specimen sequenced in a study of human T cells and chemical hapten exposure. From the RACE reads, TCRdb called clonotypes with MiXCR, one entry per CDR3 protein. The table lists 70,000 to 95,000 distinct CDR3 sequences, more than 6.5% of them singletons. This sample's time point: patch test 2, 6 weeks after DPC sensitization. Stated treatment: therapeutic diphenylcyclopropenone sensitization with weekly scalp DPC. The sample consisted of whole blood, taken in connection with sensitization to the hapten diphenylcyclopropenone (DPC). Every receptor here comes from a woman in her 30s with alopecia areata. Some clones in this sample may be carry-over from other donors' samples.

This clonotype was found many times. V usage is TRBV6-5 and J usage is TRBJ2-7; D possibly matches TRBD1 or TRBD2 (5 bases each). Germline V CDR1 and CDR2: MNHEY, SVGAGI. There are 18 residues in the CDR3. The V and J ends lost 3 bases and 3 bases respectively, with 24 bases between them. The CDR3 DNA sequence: TGTGCCAGCAGTTATGCCCCCCCCGGGACCAACCCTCACTACGAGCAGTACTTC. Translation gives CASSYAPPGTNPHYEQYF.

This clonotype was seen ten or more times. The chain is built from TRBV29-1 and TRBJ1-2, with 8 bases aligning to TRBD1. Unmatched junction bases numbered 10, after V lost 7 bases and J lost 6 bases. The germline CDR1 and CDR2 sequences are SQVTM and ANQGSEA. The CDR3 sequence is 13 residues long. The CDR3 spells CSAGRGRGDGYTF. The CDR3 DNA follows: TGCAGCGCTGGCAGGGGGCGGGGTGATGGCTACACCTTC.

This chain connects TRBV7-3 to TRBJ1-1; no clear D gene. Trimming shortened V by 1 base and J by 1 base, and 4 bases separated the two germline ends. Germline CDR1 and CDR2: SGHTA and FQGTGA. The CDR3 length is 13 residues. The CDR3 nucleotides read TGTGCCAGCAGCTTAATGAGGAACACTGAAGCTTTCTTT. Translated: CASSLMRNTEAFF.

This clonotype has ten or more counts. The CDR3 reads CASSLLGGVVYEQFF. CDR3 sequence (DNA): TGTGCCAGCAGTTTGTTGGGGGGGGTTGTCTATGAGCAGTTCTTC. The chain carries TRBV12-3 or TRBV12-4 and TRBJ2-1; 7 nucleotides match TRBD2. The CDR3 totals 15 residues. J gave up 8 bases and V 3 bases, and 10 bases lay outside the gene matches.

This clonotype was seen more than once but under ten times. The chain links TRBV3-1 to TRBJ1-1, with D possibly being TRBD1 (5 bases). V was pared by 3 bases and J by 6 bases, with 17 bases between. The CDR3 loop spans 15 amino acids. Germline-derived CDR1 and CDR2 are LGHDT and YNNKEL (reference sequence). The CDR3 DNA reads TGTGCCAGCAGCCATTTCGGGACCGATAAACCTGAAGCTTTCTTT. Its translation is CASSHFGTDKPEAFF.

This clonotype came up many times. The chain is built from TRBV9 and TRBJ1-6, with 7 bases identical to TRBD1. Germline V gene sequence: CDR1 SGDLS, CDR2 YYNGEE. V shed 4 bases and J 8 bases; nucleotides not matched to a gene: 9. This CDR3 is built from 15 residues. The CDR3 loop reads CASSPQGQPYSPLHF. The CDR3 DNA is TGTGCCAGCAGCCCACAGGGACAGCCTTATTCACCCCTCCACTTT.

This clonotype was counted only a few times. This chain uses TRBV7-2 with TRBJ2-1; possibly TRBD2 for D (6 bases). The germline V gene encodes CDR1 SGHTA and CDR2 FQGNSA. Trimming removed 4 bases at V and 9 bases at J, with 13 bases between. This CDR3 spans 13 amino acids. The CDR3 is CASSSSRGTEQFF. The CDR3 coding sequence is TGTGCCAGCAGCTCTAGCCGGGGGACTGAGCAGTTCTTC. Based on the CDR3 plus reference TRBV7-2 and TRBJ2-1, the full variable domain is GAGVSQSPSNKVTEKGKDVELRCDPISGHTALYWYRQSLGQGLEFLIYFQGNSAPDKSGLPSDRFSAERTGGSVSTLTIQRTQQEDSAVYLCASSSSRGTEQFFGPGTRLTVL.

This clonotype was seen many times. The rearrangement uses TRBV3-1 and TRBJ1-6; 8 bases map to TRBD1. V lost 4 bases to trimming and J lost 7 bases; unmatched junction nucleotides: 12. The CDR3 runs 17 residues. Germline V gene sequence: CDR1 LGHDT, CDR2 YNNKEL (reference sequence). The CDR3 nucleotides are TGTGCCAGCAGCCTGAGGCGAGGACAGGGAGGGAATTCACCCCTCCACTTT. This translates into CASSLRRGQGGNSPLHF. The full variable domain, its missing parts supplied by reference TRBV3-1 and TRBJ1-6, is DTAVSQTPKYLVTQMGNDKSIKCEQNLGHDTMYWYKQDSKKFLKIMFSYNNKELIINETVPNRFSPKSPDKAHLNLHINSLELGDSAVYFCASSLRRGQGGNSPLHFGNGTRLTVT.

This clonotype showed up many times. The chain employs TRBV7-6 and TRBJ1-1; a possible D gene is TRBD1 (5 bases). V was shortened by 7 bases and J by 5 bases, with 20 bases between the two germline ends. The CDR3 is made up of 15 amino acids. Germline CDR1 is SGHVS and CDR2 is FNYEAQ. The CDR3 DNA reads TGTGCCAGCAAAGAGGACACAAAGGGCTCGACTGAAGCTTTCTTT. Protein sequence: CASKEDTKGSTEAFF. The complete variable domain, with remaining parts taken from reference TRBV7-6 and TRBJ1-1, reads GAGVSQSPRYKVTKRGQDVALRCDPISGHVSLYWYRQALGQGPEFLTYFNYEAQQDKSGLPNDRFSAERPEGSISTLTIQRTEQRDSAMYRCASKEDTKGSTEAFFGQGTRLTVV.

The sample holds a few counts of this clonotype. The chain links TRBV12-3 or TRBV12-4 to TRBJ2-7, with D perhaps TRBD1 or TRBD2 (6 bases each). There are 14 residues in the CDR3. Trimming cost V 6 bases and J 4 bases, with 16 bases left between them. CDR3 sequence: CASSLGGHGYEQYF. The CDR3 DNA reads TGTGCCAGCAGCCTAGGGGGGCATGGTTACGAGCAGTACTTC.

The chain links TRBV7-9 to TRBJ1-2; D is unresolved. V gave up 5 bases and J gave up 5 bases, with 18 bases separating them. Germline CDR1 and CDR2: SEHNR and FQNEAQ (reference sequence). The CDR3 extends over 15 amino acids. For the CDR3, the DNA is TGTGCCAGCAGCCAACCGGACTGGACGGCGTATGGCTACACCTTC. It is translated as CASSQPDWTAYGYTF.

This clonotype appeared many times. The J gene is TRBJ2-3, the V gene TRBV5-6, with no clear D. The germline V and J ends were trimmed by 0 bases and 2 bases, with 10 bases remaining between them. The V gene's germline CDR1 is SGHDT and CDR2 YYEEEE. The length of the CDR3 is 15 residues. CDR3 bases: TGTGCCAGCAGCTTGGTGAGGCTAGTCACAGATACGCAGTATTTT. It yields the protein CASSLVRLVTDTQYF.

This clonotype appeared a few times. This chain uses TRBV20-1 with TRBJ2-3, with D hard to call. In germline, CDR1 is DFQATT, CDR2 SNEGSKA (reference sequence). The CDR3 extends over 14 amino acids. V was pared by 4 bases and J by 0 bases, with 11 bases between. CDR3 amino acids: CSAIGISSTDTQYF. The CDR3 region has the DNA TGCAGTGCTATTGGAATATCGAGCACAGATACGCAGTATTTT.

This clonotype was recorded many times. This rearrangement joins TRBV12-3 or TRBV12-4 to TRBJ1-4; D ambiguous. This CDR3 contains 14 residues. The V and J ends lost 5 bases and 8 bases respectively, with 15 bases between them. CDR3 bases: TGTGCCAGCAGTCCCCGGGATTGGAGGGAAAAACTGTTTTTT. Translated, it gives CASSPRDWREKLFF.

Here the CDR3 DNA reads TGTGCCAGCAGCGAGTGGGGGACCCAAGAGACCCAGTACTTC. This codes for CASSEWGTQETQYF. The J gene is TRBJ2-5, the V gene TRBV9; D may correspond to TRBD1 or TRBD2 (5 bases each). Deletions cut 3 bases from V and 1 base from J, with 10 bases between. The CDR3 spans 14 residues. Germline V lookup: CDR1 SGDLS, CDR2 YYNGEE.